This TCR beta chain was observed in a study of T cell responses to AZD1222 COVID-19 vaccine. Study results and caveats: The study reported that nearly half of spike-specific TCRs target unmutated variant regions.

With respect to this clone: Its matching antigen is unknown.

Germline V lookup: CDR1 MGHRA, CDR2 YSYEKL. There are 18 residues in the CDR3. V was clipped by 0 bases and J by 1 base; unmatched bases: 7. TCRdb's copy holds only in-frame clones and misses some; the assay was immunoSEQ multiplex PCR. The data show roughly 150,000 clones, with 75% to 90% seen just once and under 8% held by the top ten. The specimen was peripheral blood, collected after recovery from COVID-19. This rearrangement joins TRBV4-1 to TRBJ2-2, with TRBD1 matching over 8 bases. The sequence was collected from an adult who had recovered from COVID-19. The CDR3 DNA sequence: TGCGCCAGCAGCCAAGACCCATCCGGGACAGGGAACACCGGGGAGCTGTTTTTT. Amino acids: CASSQDPSGTGNTGELFF.